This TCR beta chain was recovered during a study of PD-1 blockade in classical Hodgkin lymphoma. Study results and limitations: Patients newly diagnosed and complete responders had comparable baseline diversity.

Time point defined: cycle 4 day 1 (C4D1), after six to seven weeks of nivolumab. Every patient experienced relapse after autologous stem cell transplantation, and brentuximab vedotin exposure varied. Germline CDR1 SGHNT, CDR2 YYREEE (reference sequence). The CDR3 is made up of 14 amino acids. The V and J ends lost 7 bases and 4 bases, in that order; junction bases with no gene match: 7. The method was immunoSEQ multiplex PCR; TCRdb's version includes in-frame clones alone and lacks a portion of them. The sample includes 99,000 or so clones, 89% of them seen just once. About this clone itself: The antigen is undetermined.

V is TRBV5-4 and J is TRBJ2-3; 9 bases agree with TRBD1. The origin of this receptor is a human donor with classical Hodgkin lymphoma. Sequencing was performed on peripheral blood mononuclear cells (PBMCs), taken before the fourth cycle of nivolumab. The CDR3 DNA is TGTGCCAGCCAAGCGGGACAGGGCCCAGATACGCAGTATTTT. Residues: CASQAGQGPDTQYF.